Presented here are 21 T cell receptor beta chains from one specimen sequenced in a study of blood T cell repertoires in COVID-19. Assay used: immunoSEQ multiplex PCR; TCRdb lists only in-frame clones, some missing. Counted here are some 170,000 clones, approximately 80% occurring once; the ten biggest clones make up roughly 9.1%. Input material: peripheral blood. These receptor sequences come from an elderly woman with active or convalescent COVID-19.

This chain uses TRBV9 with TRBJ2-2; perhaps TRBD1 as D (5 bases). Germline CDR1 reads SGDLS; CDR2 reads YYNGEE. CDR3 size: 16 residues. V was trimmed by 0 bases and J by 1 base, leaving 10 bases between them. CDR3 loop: CASSVDPGLNTGELFF. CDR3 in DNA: TGTGCCAGCAGCGTAGATCCAGGGTTGAACACCGGGGAGCTGTTTTTT.

The CDR3 bases are TGTGCCAGCAAACTTTCCAGGGTCTCTGGGGCCAACGTCCTGACTTTC. Translation: CASKLSRVSGANVLTF. This chain connects TRBV2 to TRBJ2-6, with a tentative D call TRBD1 (5 bases). This CDR3 has 16 residues. The germline gives CDR1 SNHLY, CDR2 FYNNEI. V lost 7 bases and J 0 bases, leaving 13 bases between the germline ends.

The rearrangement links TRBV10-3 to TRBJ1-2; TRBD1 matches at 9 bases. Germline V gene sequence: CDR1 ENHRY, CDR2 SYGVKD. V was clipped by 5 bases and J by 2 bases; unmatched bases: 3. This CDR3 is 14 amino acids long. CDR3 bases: TGTGCCATCAGTCCCGGGACAGGGAACTATGGCTACACCTTC. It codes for CAISPGTGNYGYTF.

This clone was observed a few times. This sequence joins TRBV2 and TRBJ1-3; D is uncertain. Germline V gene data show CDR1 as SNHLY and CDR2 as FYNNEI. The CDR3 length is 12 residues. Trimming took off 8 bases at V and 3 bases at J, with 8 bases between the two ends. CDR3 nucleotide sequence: TGTGCCAGCGGGGAGGGTGGAAACACCATATATTTT. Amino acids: CASGEGGNTIYF.

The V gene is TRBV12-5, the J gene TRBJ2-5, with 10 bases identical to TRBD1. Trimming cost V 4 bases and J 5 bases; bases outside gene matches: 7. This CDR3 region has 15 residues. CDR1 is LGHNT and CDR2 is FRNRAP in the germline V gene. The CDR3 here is CASGSPLTGGETQYF. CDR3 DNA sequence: TGTGCTAGTGGTTCACCCCTGACAGGGGGCGAGACCCAGTACTTC.

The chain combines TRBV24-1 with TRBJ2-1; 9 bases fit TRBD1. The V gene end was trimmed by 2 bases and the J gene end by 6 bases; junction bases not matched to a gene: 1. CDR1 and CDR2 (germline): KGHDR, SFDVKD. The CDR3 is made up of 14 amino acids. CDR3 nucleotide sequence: TGTGCCACCAGTGATTCGGGACAGGGCAATGAGCAGTTCTTC. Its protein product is CATSDSGQGNEQFF.

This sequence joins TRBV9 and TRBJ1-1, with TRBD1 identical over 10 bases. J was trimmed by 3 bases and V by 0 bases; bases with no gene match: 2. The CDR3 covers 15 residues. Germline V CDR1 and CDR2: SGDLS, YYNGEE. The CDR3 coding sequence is TGTGCCAGCAGCGTAGACGGGACAGGGGACACTGAAGCTTTCTTT. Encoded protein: CASSVDGTGDTEAFF.

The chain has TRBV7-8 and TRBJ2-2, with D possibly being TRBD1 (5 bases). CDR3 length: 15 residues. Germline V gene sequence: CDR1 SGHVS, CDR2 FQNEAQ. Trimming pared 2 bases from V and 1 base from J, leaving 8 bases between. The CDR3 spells CASSLRGLNTGELFF. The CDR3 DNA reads TGTGCCAGCAGCTTAAGGGGCCTGAACACCGGGGAGCTGTTTTTT.

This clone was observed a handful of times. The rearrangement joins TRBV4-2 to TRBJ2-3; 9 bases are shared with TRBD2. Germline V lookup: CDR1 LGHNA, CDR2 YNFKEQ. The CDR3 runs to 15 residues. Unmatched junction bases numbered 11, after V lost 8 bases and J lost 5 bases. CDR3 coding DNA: TGTGCCAGCGCAAAGCCAGCGGGGGGAGGAGATACGCAGTATTTT. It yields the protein CASAKPAGGGDTQYF.

In DNA, the CDR3 is TGTGCCAGCAGCCCGCCCGGGGGGACTGAAGCTTTCTTT. Protein product: CASSPPGGTEAFF. The chain has TRBV11-2 and TRBJ1-1; D might be TRBD1 (5 bases). Germline loops: CDR1 SGHAT, CDR2 FQNNGV. Trimming removed 5 bases from V and 5 bases from J, with 12 bases in between. The CDR3 is 13 amino acids.

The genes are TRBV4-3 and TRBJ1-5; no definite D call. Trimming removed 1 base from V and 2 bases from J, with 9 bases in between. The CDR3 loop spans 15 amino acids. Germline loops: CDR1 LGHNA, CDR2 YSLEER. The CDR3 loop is CASSQAALGNQPQHF. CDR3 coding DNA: TGCGCCAGCAGCCAAGCTGCACTTGGCAATCAGCCCCAGCATTTT.

The CDR3 reads CASSLQTGTPKIGNTIYF. The CDR3 DNA reads as TGTGCCAGCAGCTTACAAACCGGGACACCCAAAATCGGAAACACCATATATTTT. The chain employs TRBV5-4 and TRBJ1-3, with a weak D call TRBD1 (6 bases). The germline V gene has CDR1 SGHNT and CDR2 YYREEE (reference sequence). The CDR3 contains 18 residues. V lost 2 bases, J lost 4 bases, and 22 bases lay in between.

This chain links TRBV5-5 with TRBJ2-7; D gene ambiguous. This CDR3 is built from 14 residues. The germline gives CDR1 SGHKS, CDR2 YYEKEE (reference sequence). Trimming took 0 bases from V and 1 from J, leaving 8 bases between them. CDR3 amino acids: CASSLAPGSYEQYF. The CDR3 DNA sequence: TGTGCCAGCAGCTTGGCACCCGGGTCCTACGAGCAGTACTTC.

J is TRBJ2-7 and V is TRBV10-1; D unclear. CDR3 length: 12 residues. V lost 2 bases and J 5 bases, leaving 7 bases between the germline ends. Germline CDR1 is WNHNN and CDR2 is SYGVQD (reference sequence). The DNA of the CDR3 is TGCGCCAGCAGTGAGAGCCCTAACGAGCAGTACTTC. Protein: CASSESPNEQYF.

CDR3 sequence reads: CASSLARGGGSTGELFF. DNA for the CDR3: TGTGCCAGCAGCCTTGCTCGAGGGGGAGGGAGCACCGGGGAGCTGTTTTTT. V and J are TRBV7-9 and TRBJ2-2; D might be TRBD2 (7 bases). The CDR3 contains 17 residues. Germline V gene data show CDR1 as SEHNR and CDR2 as FQNEAQ (reference sequence). The V gene lost 5 bases and the J gene lost 4 bases, with 20 bases spanning the gap.

The CDR3 sequence is CASSYSRTGEQYF. DNA of the CDR3: TGTGCCAGCAGTTACTCGAGGACGGGGGAGCAGTACTTC. The rearrangement joins TRBV6-5 to TRBJ2-7; a weak D match, TRBD2 (5 bases). CDR1 and CDR2 (germline): MNHEY, SVGAGI. The CDR3 runs to 13 residues. Trimming took off 0 bases at V and 7 bases at J, with 10 bases between the two ends.

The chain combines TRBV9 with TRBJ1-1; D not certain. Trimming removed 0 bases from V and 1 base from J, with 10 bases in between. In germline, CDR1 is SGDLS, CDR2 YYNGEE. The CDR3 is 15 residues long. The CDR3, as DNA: TGTGCCAGCAGCGTAGCTACAGAACAGAACACTGAAGCTTTCTTT. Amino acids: CASSVATEQNTEAFF. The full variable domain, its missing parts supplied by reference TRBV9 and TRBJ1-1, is DSGVTQTPKHLITATGQRVTLRCSPRSGDLSVYWYQQSLDQGLQFLIQYYNGEERAKGNILERFSAQQFPDLHSELNLSSLELGDSALYFCASSVATEQNTEAFFGQGTRLTVV.

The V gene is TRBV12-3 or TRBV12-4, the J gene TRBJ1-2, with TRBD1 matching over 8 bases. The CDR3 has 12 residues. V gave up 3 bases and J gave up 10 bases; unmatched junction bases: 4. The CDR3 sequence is CASSFRQGNYTF. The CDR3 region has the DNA TGTGCCAGCAGTTTCCGACAGGGGAACTACACCTTC.

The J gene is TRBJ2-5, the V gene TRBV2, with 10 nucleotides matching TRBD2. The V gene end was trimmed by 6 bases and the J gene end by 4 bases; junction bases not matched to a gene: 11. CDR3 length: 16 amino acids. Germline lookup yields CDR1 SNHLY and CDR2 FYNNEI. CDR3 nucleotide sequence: TGTGCCAGCAGGGCTAGCGGGGGCCGGCACCCAGAGACCCAGTACTTC. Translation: CASRASGGRHPETQYF.

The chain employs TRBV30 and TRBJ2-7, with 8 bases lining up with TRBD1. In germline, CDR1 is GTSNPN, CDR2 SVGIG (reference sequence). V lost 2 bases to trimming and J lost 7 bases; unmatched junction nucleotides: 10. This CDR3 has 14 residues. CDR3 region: CAWSPWTGMGEQYF. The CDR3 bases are TGTGCCTGGAGTCCCTGGACAGGGATGGGAGAGCAGTACTTC.

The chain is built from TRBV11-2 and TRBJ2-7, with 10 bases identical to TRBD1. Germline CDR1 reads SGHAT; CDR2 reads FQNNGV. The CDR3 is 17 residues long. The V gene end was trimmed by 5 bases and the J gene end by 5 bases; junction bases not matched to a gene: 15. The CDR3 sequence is CASSPPRFGQGDHEQYF. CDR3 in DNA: TGTGCCAGCAGCCCCCCTCGCTTTGGACAGGGGGACCACGAGCAGTACTTC.